These 5 T cell receptor beta chains share one sample of origin, sequenced in a study of shared clonotypes between healthy human individuals. Assay: immunoSEQ multiplex PCR; the TCRdb copy retains only in-frame clones and omits some. The sample carries roughly 640,000 clones, approximately 79% recorded once. The sample taken for sequencing was memory CD4+ T cells sorted from blood. The subset was: CD45RA-negative fraction. These receptor sequences come from a woman aged 30 to 39 in good health.

This clone came up a few times. This chain connects TRBV11-2 to TRBJ2-3; TRBD2 aligns across 10 bases. CDR1 SGHAT and CDR2 FQNNGV come from the germline V gene. The J segment lost 4 bases and the V segment lost 4 bases, leaving 5 bases of the junction unmatched. This CDR3 has 15 amino acids. The CDR3: CASSSQREGADTQYF. For the CDR3, the DNA is TGTGCCAGCAGCTCGCAGCGGGAGGGAGCAGATACGCAGTATTTT.

The rearrangement links TRBV7-2 to TRBJ1-1, with D tentatively TRBD1 (5 bases). Looked up from germline, CDR1 is SGHTA and CDR2 is FQGNSA. This CDR3 has 13 amino acids. V lost 2 bases to trimming and J lost 4 bases, with 8 bases between them. The CDR3 reads CASSLLQGTEAFF. CDR3 bases: TGTGCCAGCAGCTTACTTCAGGGCACTGAAGCTTTCTTT.

This clone was found a few times. J is TRBJ2-7 and V is TRBV28, with 11 bases lining up with TRBD2. Germline trimming cut 5 bases from V and 4 bases from J; bases unmatched to any gene: 7. The germline CDR1 and CDR2 sequences are MDHEN and SYDVKM. The CDR3 has 15 residues. The CDR3 sequence: CASSDRSGRGYEQYF. CDR3 in DNA: TGTGCCAGCAGTGATCGTAGCGGGAGGGGTTACGAGCAGTACTTC.

This chain joins TRBV2 and TRBJ2-5, with 7 positions matching TRBD2. Germline CDR1 reads SNHLY; CDR2 reads FYNNEI. Trimming cost V 7 bases and J 2 bases; bases outside gene matches: 10. The length of the CDR3 is 15 residues. CDR3 bases: TGTGCCAGCACCTTGAATAGCGGGCAGCAAGAGACCCAGTACTTC. Translating it yields CASTLNSGQQETQYF. The full variable domain, with the rest looked up from reference TRBV2 and TRBJ2-5, is EPEVTQTPSHQVTQMGQEVILRCVPISNHLYFYWYRQILGQKVEFLVSFYNNEISEKSEIFDDQFSVERPDGSNFTLKIRSTKLEDSAMYFCASTLNSGQQETQYFGPGTRLLVL.

This clone was detected only a few times. This chain uses TRBV19 with TRBJ1-2; possibly TRBD1 for D (6 bases). This CDR3 is 13 amino acids long. V lost 11 bases to trimming and J lost 6 bases, with 19 bases between them. Germline values: CDR1 LNHDA, CDR2 SQIVND (reference sequence). CDR3 sequence reads: CAVLKQGRNGYTF. In DNA, the CDR3 is TGTGCCGTTCTGAAACAGGGACGGAATGGCTACACCTTC.